Listed below are T cell receptor beta chains from one sample, sequenced in a study of CD8 T cells in Susac syndrome. TCRdb fed the immunoSEQ multiplex PCR reads into MiXCR, producing one record per CDR3 protein. The table has approximately 300,000 distinct CDR3 sequences, 75% to 85% seen once. Sequenced: CD8+ T cells from PBMCs. These TCRs come from a human donor with multiple sclerosis. Both conserved end residues are part of each CDR3. The order of the fields is CDR3 protein, CDR3 DNA, CDR3 length, D gene, V gene, J gene, clone size. The D gene is left open where the match is weak. Clone size is shown for a subset of rows, as once, few, many or a class of expanded clone.

CASKVRAGNEQFF	TGTGCCAGCAAGGTCAGGGCAGGCAATGAGCAGTTCTTC	13	-	TRBV7-8	TRBJ2-1	once
CASSPPGLGTYNEQFF	TGTGCCAGCAGCCCGCCGGGACTAGGGACCTACAATGAGCAGTTCTTC	16	TRBD2	TRBV5-4	TRBJ2-1	-
CSAGRQASHSGNTIYF	TGCAGCGCCGGTAGGCAGGCATCCCACTCTGGAAACACCATATATTTT	16	-	TRBV29-1	TRBJ1-3	-
CASSYGIAGGKDEQYF	TGTGCCAGCAGTTATGGGATAGCGGGAGGCAAGGACGAGCAGTACTTC	16	TRBD2	TRBV6-6	TRBJ2-7	-
CASSLQYSGRAMETQYF	TGCGCCAGCAGCCTCCAATATAGCGGGAGGGCCATGGAGACCCAGTACTTC	17	TRBD2	TRBV4-3	TRBJ2-5	-
CATSDGARGNQPQHF	TGTGCCACCAGTGATGGGGCGAGGGGCAATCAGCCCCAGCATTTT	15	-	TRBV24-1	TRBJ1-5	-
CASSPKLAVSSYEQYF	TGTGCCAGCAGTCCAAAGCTAGCGGTCAGCTCCTACGAGCAGTACTTC	16	TRBD2	TRBV27	TRBJ2-7	-
CASSQEANEQFF	TGCGCCAGCAGCCAAGAGGCAAATGAGCAGTTCTTC	12	-	TRBV4-3	TRBJ2-1	few
CASSFTSGSTGELFF	TGTGCCAGCAGCTTTACTAGCGGGAGCACCGGGGAGCTGTTTTTT	15	TRBD2	TRBV7-8	TRBJ2-2	-
CSARDSTGGDPNYGYTF	TGCAGTGCTAGAGATAGTACAGGGGGCGACCCTAACTATGGCTACACCTTC	17	TRBD1	TRBV20-1	TRBJ1-2	once
CASSIDTGSTEAFF	TGTGCCAGTAGTATAGACACGGGGTCGACTGAAGCTTTCTTT	14	-	TRBV19	TRBJ1-1	few
CASSQALDYEQYF	TGTGCCAGCAGCCAAGCCCTCGACTACGAGCAGTACTTC	13	-	TRBV3-1	TRBJ2-7	-
CASSRLAGVTDTQYF	TGTGCCAGCAGTCGACTAGCGGGAGTAACAGATACGCAGTATTTT	15	TRBD2	TRBV7-3	TRBJ2-3	-
CASSERGDLQYF	TGTGCCAGCAGTGAGAGAGGGGACTTGCAGTATTTT	12	-	TRBV27	TRBJ2-3	-
CASSQTDLTLGEQFF	TGTGCCAGCAGTCAGACCGATTTAACGTTGGGTGAGCAGTTCTTC	15	-	TRBV12-3/TRBV12-4	TRBJ2-1	once
CASSLDIGPSSYNEQFF	TGTGCCAGCAGTCTCGACATAGGCCCGAGCTCCTACAATGAGCAGTTCTTC	17	-	TRBV27	TRBJ2-1	-
CASTIIPGQDGYTF	TGCGCCAGCACGATTATTCCGGGACAGGATGGCTACACCTTC	14	TRBD1	TRBV4-3	TRBJ1-2	-
CATSLDRLYSYEQYF	TGTGCCACCAGCCTCGACAGGTTATACTCCTACGAGCAGTACTTC	15	-	TRBV15	TRBJ2-7	-
CASSTRGVSYGYTF	TGTGCCAGCAGCACGCGGGGAGTTAGCTATGGCTACACCTTC	14	-	TRBV21-1	TRBJ1-2	once
CSVGAEPSSYNEQFF	TGCAGCGTTGGCGCCGAGCCTAGCTCCTACAATGAGCAGTTCTTC	15	-	TRBV29-1	TRBJ2-1	-
CASSIDLTDGYTF	TGTGCCAGTAGTATAGATCTAACGGATGGCTACACCTTC	13	-	TRBV19	TRBJ1-2	-
CASSENILAGFQETQYF	TGTGCCAGCAGTGAAAATATTCTAGCGGGGTTCCAAGAGACCCAGTACTTC	17	TRBD2	TRBV2	TRBJ2-5	-
CASSSSTGDGEQFF	TGTGCCAGCAGCTCTTCAACAGGGGATGGTGAGCAGTTCTTC	14	TRBD1	TRBV7-3	TRBJ2-1	-
CASSLYGASGRDTQYF	TGTGCCAGCAGTCTATACGGGGCTAGCGGGCGGGATACGCAGTATTTT	16	TRBD2	TRBV28	TRBJ2-3	-
CSANSGGRWTEAFF	TGCAGTGCTAATAGCGGGGGGCGGTGGACTGAAGCTTTCTTT	14	-	TRBV20-1	TRBJ1-1	-
CRPKQAPDTQYF	TGCAGACCTAAACAGGCCCCAGATACGCAGTATTTT	12	-	TRBV20-1	TRBJ2-3	-
CASSQDWQETQYF	TGTGCCAGCAGCCAAGATTGGCAAGAGACCCAGTACTTC	13	-	TRBV3-1	TRBJ2-5	-
CASSATENYGYTF	TGTGCCAGCAGCGCTACGGAGAACTATGGCTACACCTTC	13	-	TRBV9	TRBJ1-2	-
CASSEGTGGNQETQYF	TGTGCCAGCAGTGAAGGGACAGGGGGGAACCAAGAGACCCAGTACTTC	16	TRBD1	TRBV2	TRBJ2-5	-
CASSEGSSVLNEQFF	TGTGCCAGCAGCGAAGGCTCTAGCGTCCTGAATGAGCAGTTCTTC	15	-	TRBV2	TRBJ2-1	-
CASSFSQVVEDEAFF	TGTGCCAGCAGCTTTAGTCAAGTTGTGGAAGATGAAGCTTTCTTT	15	-	TRBV11-2	TRBJ1-1	-
CASSQEEGPYEQYF	TGTGCCAGCAGCCAAGAGGAGGGCCCCTACGAGCAGTACTTC	14	-	TRBV4-2	TRBJ2-7	-
CASSQEPPGGFQETQYF	TGCGCCAGCAGCCAAGAGCCGCCAGGGGGTTTCCAAGAGACCCAGTACTTC	17	TRBD1	TRBV4-3	TRBJ2-5	-
CASSVGLNNEQFF	TGTGCCAGCAGCGTAGGGCTGAACAATGAGCAGTTCTTC	13	-	TRBV9	TRBJ2-1	-
CASSYSVAGEATSYEQYF	TGTGCCAGCAGTTACTCCGTAGCCGGGGAAGCTACCTCCTACGAGCAGTACTTC	18	-	TRBV6-2/TRBV6-3	TRBJ2-7	-
CASSLRMSYEQYF	TGTGCCAGCAGTTTGCGGATGTCATACGAGCAGTACTTC	13	-	TRBV28	TRBJ2-7	-
CASSYSGEHGNEKLFF	TGTGCCAGCAGTTACTCAGGGGAACATGGTAATGAAAAACTGTTTTTT	16	-	TRBV6-6	TRBJ1-4	-
CSASGTGLAANTGELFF	TGCAGTGCTAGTGGGACGGGACTAGCGGCGAACACCGGGGAGCTGTTTTTT	17	TRBD2	TRBV20-1	TRBJ2-2	-
CATSRGTGWDAYEQYF	TGTGCCACCAGCAGAGGTACAGGGTGGGACGCCTACGAGCAGTACTTC	16	-	TRBV15	TRBJ2-7	-
CASSATGNANYGYTF	TGTGCCAGCAGCGCTACAGGGAACGCTAACTATGGCTACACCTTC	15	-	TRBV7-8	TRBJ1-2	-
CASSQGKGQGYEQYF	TGCGCCAGCAGCCAAGGGAAGGGACAGGGATACGAGCAGTACTTC	15	TRBD1	TRBV4-1	TRBJ2-7	-
CASRGLIGGAGETQYF	TGTGCCAGCAGGGGCCTTATAGGGGGAGCAGGCGAGACCCAGTACTTC	16	-	TRBV27	TRBJ2-5	-
CASSVVSGAGGYTF	TGTGCCAGCAGCGTAGTTTCAGGGGCAGGAGGCTACACCTTC	14	-	TRBV9	TRBJ1-2	-
CASSPIPAFDYGYTF	TGTGCCAGCAGCCCCATCCCAGCCTTTGACTATGGCTACACCTTC	15	-	TRBV7-9	TRBJ1-2	-
CASSLSTTLPSYNEQFF	TGTGCCAGCAGTTTATCTACAACATTACCCTCCTACAATGAGCAGTTCTTC	17	-	TRBV28	TRBJ2-1	-
CAWSGAAYEQYF	TGTGCCTGGAGTGGCGCCGCCTACGAGCAGTACTTC	12	-	TRBV30	TRBJ2-7	-
CASSNTGLGTARGPQHF	TGTGCCAGCAGTAATACAGGTTTGGGTACAGCCCGCGGGCCCCAGCATTTT	17	-	TRBV12-3/TRBV12-4	TRBJ1-5	once
CASTKSVYSNQPQHF	TGTGCCAGCACTAAGTCCGTGTATAGCAATCAGCCCCAGCATTTT	15	-	TRBV12-3/TRBV12-4	TRBJ1-5	-
CASSLEVAGGTGELFF	TGTGCCAGCAGCTTGGAAGTAGCGGGGGGCACCGGGGAGCTGTTTTTT	16	TRBD2	TRBV5-6	TRBJ2-2	-
CASSTYGSGSSYNEQFF	TGTGCCAGCAGTACGTATGGTAGCGGGAGTTCCTACAATGAGCAGTTCTTC	17	TRBD2	TRBV6-1	TRBJ2-1	-
CASSQEGLRLALTDTQYF	TGCGCCAGCAGCCAAGAAGGCTTAAGACTAGCACTCACAGATACGCAGTATTTT	18	TRBD2	TRBV4-1	TRBJ2-3	-
CASSYPNGLAGVSYEQYF	TGTGCCAGCAGTTACCCGAACGGACTAGCGGGAGTGTCCTACGAGCAGTACTTC	18	TRBD2	TRBV6-5	TRBJ2-7	-
CASRTGQGAWQPQHF	TGTGCCAGCAGAACAGGACAGGGGGCTTGGCAGCCCCAGCATTTT	15	TRBD1	TRBV27	TRBJ1-5	-
CASSLALQRSYEQYF	TGTGCCAGCAGCTTAGCCTTACAGAGATCCTACGAGCAGTACTTC	15	-	TRBV7-2	TRBJ2-7	-
CASSFRSGLPQETQYF	TGTGCCAGCAGCTTCAGATCGGGACTACCACAAGAGACCCAGTACTTC	16	TRBD2	TRBV11-2	TRBJ2-5	few